This T cell receptor beta chain came from a study of cytomegalovirus exposure and HLA in healthy donors. Study-wide results and caveats: Analysis performed later found about 18,000 TCR beta sequences associated with HLA alleles at 0.05 false discovery rate. DRB1 had the most TCR associations and HLA-C the fewest, a later analysis found, with rates varying by HLA locus.

Both 60 Vbeta primers and 13 Jbeta primers went into the PCR. Profiled with immunoSEQ multiplex PCR; TCRdb holds only in-frame clones, not every one. The sample shows about 63,000 clones, 70% to 85% of them seen only once. There are a few counts of this clone. Its antigen is unidentified. The CDR3 consists of 16 residues. Trimming stripped 4 bases from V and 3 bases from J, with 17 bases between. Germline CDR1 and CDR2: LGHNA and YSLEER. This clonotype was sampled from a woman aged 25 to 39 in good health and CMV-seronegative. The chain carries TRBV4-3 and TRBJ2-3; weak D call: TRBD1 (6 bases). The sequencing input was PBMCs. Here the CDR3 DNA reads TGCGCCAGCAGCCGGACCCCGAACAGGGAGACAGATACGCAGTATTTT. It is translated as CASSRTPNRETDTQYF.